This TCR beta chain derives from a study of shared clonotypes between healthy human individuals. Study-wide findings and caveats: Blood was the only sampled material, and tissue repertoires likely differ.

The germline CDR1 and CDR2 sequences are KGHSH and LQKENI. The CDR3 loop spans 15 amino acids. V shed 6 bases and J shed 0 bases, with 11 bases lying between them. Worth noting for this clone: Its cognate antigen is unknown.

Some clones are missing from TCRdb's copy, which holds only in-frame ones; the method was immunoSEQ multiplex PCR. The profile shows 300,000 to 400,000 clones, about 74% of them singletons. The clonotype comes from a man aged 25-45 years in good health. Sequenced input: memory CD4+ T cells sorted from blood. Subset meaning: CD45RA-negative fraction. V gene TRBV18 combines with J gene TRBJ1-4; D remains ambiguous. The DNA of the CDR3 is TGTGCCAGCTCCAGCTATCAAGCAACTAATGAAAAACTGTTTTTT. Translated, it gives CASSSYQATNEKLFF.